Given below is one T cell receptor beta chain in context. Its antigen is currently unknown. Vbeta (60) and Jbeta (13) primers were used in the PCR. The assay was immunoSEQ multiplex PCR, and TCRdb's table has in-frame clones only and misses some. The profile shows more than 150,000 clones, more than 70% of them singletons. This sample is drawn from a study of cytomegalovirus exposure and HLA in healthy donors. Study-wide context: Among 150 million to 200 million T cells, an earlier analysis found around 100 million unique TCR beta sequences. Study findings and constraints: High sensitivity and specificity were reportedly achieved when the classifier diagnosed cytomegalovirus status.

The V gene end was trimmed by 2 bases and the J gene end by 7 bases; junction bases not matched to a gene: 12. The CDR3 loop spans 18 amino acids. Germline-derived CDR1 and CDR2 are MRHNA and SNTAGT. The source of this sequence is a girl aged 10 to 17 in good health and CMV-seropositive. The V gene is TRBV6-4, the J gene TRBJ2-1; the match to TRBD2 covers 12 bases. The specimen was PBMCs. Here the CDR3 reads CASSDRASGRAAENEQFF. In DNA, the CDR3 is TGTGCCAGCAGTGACCGGGCTAGCGGGAGGGCCGCCGAGAATGAGCAGTTCTTC.